Listed here are 23 T cell receptor beta chains from one sample, sequenced in a study of control samples from healthy donors and cancer patients. Produced via immunoSEQ multiplex PCR; TCRdb's table is partial and in-frame only. The table has about 170,000 clones, just under 95% seen once; the top ten hold 4.1%. The material sequenced was blood. Receptors were obtained from a woman aged 60 to 75 in good health.

The CDR3 DNA sequence: TGTGCCAGCAGTTTACAGGGGGATAATTCACCCCTCCACTTT. Amino acid sequence: CASSLQGDNSPLHF. The V gene is TRBV27, the J gene TRBJ1-6; 7 bases fit TRBD1. The CDR3 has 14 residues. Per germline, CDR1 MNHEY and CDR2 SMNVEV (reference sequence). The V gene end was trimmed by 2 bases and the J gene end by 5 bases; junction bases not matched to a gene: 0.

The chain is built from TRBV5-6 and TRBJ1-1, with TRBD1 matching 8 bases. Germline trimming cut 2 bases from V and 6 bases from J; bases unmatched to any gene: 15. Germline V gene sequence: CDR1 SGHDT, CDR2 YYEEEE. The CDR3 has 17 residues. This CDR3 is CASSLLTGGRIVPEAFF. The CDR3 DNA reads as TGTGCCAGCAGCTTACTTACAGGGGGGCGAATAGTCCCTGAAGCTTTCTTT.

The V and J genes are TRBV18 and TRBJ1-1; perhaps TRBD1 as D (6 bases). The CDR3 contains 15 residues. Trimming stripped 3 bases from V and 1 base from J, with 12 bases between. The germline V gene encodes CDR1 KGHSH and CDR2 LQKENI. The CDR3 DNA is TGTGCCAGCTCACCTCCAGGGGCGAGGAACACTGAAGCTTTCTTT. Protein product: CASSPPGARNTEAFF.

This chain uses TRBV3-1 (or the pseudogene TRBV3-2) with TRBJ1-6, with D possibly TRBD1 on 5 matching bases. Germline CDR1 LGHDT, CDR2 YNNKEL (reference sequence). Trimming shortened V by 0 bases and J by 7 bases, and 7 bases separated the two germline ends. The CDR3 runs to 14 residues. The CDR3 region has the DNA TGTGCCAGCAGCCAAGACCAGGGCAATTCACCCCTCCACTTT. It encodes CASSQDQGNSPLHF.

The chain recombines TRBV11-1 with TRBJ1-1; D is uncertain. Trimming removed 0 bases at V and 4 bases at J, with 15 bases between. The CDR3 runs to 16 residues. Germline CDR1 reads SGHAT; CDR2 reads FQDESV (reference sequence). The CDR3 loop reads CASSLAIDVDPTEAFF. The CDR3 DNA sequence: TGTGCCAGCAGCTTAGCGATAGACGTTGACCCCACTGAAGCTTTCTTT.

The genes are TRBV27 and TRBJ2-5; D remains ambiguous. Germline V gene data show CDR1 as MNHEY and CDR2 as SMNVEV (reference sequence). Deletions cut 4 bases from V and 2 bases from J, with 14 bases between. The length of the CDR3 is 15 residues. CDR3: CASSSFPGRQETQYF. CDR3 DNA sequence: TGTGCCAGCAGTTCATTCCCCGGACGGCAAGAGACCCAGTACTTC.

The chain joins TRBV27 to TRBJ1-5, with D possibly matching TRBD1 (6 bases). CDR1 and CDR2 from the germline V gene are MNHEY and SMNVEV (reference sequence). Trimming stripped 6 bases from V and 2 bases from J, with 14 bases between. This CDR3 contains 15 residues. The CDR3: CASRNRAVGNQPQHF. CDR3 bases: TGTGCCAGCAGAAACAGGGCCGTGGGCAATCAGCCCCAGCATTTT.

The chain carries TRBV7-9 and TRBJ1-4; D not resolved. The CDR3 has 14 amino acids. Per germline, CDR1 SEHNR and CDR2 FQNEAQ (reference sequence). Trimming left V 5 bases short and J 8 bases short, with 15 bases between. This chain's CDR3 is CASSTRTVVEKLFF. The CDR3 DNA sequence: TGTGCCAGCAGCACTCGGACGGTGGTGGAAAAACTGTTTTTT.

The chain uses TRBV4-3 and TRBJ1-1; TRBD1 matches 8 bases. J was trimmed by 4 bases and V by 5 bases; bases with no gene match: 6. Germline V gene data show CDR1 as LGHNA and CDR2 as YSLEER. The CDR3 loop spans 14 amino acids. The CDR3 loop reads CASSSYRGGTEAFF. The CDR3 region has the DNA TGCGCCAGCAGCTCCTACAGGGGGGGCACTGAAGCTTTCTTT.

CDR3 DNA sequence: TGTGCCAGCAGCTTAGGAGGAAGGACTGAAGCTTTCTTT. Translated: CASSLGGRTEAFF. The V and J genes are TRBV7-3 and TRBJ1-1, with D unclear. Germline CDR1 is SGHTA and CDR2 is FQGTGA. Trimming stripped 2 bases from V and 5 bases from J, with 9 bases between. This CDR3 comprises 13 residues.

This clone was recorded only once. The chain uses TRBV7-2 and TRBJ2-3; 7 positions agree with TRBD2. The germline gives CDR1 SGHTA, CDR2 FQGNSA. Trimming at V came to 5 bases and at J to 7 bases, leaving 12 bases not matched to a gene. The CDR3 spans 15 residues. CDR3 amino acids: CASSANGGVRNTQYF. The DNA of the CDR3 is TGTGCCAGCAGCGCCAATGGGGGGGTTCGGAATACGCAGTATTTT. The complete variable domain, with remaining parts taken from reference TRBV7-2 and TRBJ2-3, reads GAGVSQSPSNKVTEKGKDVELRCDPISGHTALYWYRQSLGQGLEFLIYFQGNSAPDKSGLPSDRFSAERTGGSVSTLTIQRTQQEDSAVYLCASSANGGVRNTQYFGPGTRLTVL.

V usage is TRBV6-5 and J usage is TRBJ2-3; 7 positions match TRBD1. CDR1 is MNHEY, CDR2 SVGAGI, per germline. V trimming: 4 bases; J trimming: 5 bases; junction bases outside the gene matches: 9. The CDR3 loop spans 15 amino acids. The DNA of the CDR3 is TGTGCCAGCAGTTGGACAGGCGTCCCGAGAGATACGCAGTATTTT. Its protein product is CASSWTGVPRDTQYF.

The V gene is TRBV7-2, the J gene TRBJ1-4; no clear D. The ends were cut back, 1 base at V and 4 bases at J, with 10 bases in the middle. CDR3 size: 15 residues. Germline V lookup: CDR1 SGHTA, CDR2 FQGNSA. The CDR3 protein is CASSLGAGSNEKLFF. As DNA, the CDR3 is TGTGCCAGCAGCTTAGGAGCCGGGAGTAATGAAAAACTGTTTTTT.

This chain links TRBV7-9 with TRBJ2-2; D remains ambiguous. The CDR3 spans 13 residues. Germline V gene sequence: CDR1 SEHNR, CDR2 FQNEAQ (reference sequence). Trimming took 7 bases from V and 5 from J, leaving 11 bases between them. The CDR3 spells CASNMGWTGELFF. The CDR3 DNA reads as TGTGCCAGCAATATGGGCTGGACCGGGGAGCTGTTTTTT.

The CDR3 DNA reads as TGTGCCAGCAGGACCTGGAGGGGGGGCTCCAATGAGCAGTTCTTC. Protein sequence: CASRTWRGGSNEQFF. J is TRBJ2-1 and V is TRBV7-9; possible D gene TRBD2, 7 bases. Trimming stripped 6 bases from V and 6 bases from J, with 18 bases between. The length of the CDR3 is 15 residues. Germline CDR1 is SEHNR and CDR2 is FQNEAQ (reference sequence).

This rearrangement joins TRBV7-2 to TRBJ1-5; 9 bases agree with TRBD1. This CDR3 region has 15 residues. Germline trimming cut 5 bases from V and 3 bases from J; bases unmatched to any gene: 5. Looked up from germline, CDR1 is SGHTA and CDR2 is FQGNSA. The DNA of the CDR3 is TGTGCCAGCAGCCCATGGACAGGGGACAATCAGCCCCAGCATTTT. Protein sequence: CASSPWTGDNQPQHF.

The rearrangement links TRBV19 to TRBJ1-2, with 8 bases lining up with TRBD1. This CDR3 is built from 18 residues. Germline V gene data show CDR1 as LNHDA and CDR2 as SQIVND (reference sequence). The V and J ends lost 8 bases and 2 bases, in that order; junction bases with no gene match: 19. The CDR3, as DNA: TGTGCCAGTGATCGGGGACCGGGACAGGAGCTCTTAAACTATGGCTACACCTTC. It translates to CASDRGPGQELLNYGYTF. Full variable domain (outside the CDR3, taken from reference TRBV19 and TRBJ1-2): DGGITQSPKYLFRKEGQNVTLSCEQNLNHDAMYWYRQDPGQGLRLIYYSQIVNDFQKGDIAEGYSVSREKKESFPLTVTSAQKNPTAFYLCASDRGPGQELLNYGYTFGSGTRLTVV.

The chain uses TRBV4-2 and TRBJ1-1; D perhaps matches TRBD1 (5 bases). In germline, CDR1 is LGHNA, CDR2 YNFKEQ. There are 16 residues in the CDR3. V shed 1 base and J shed 1 base, with 13 bases lying between them. The CDR3 DNA sequence: TGTGCCAGCAGCCAAGGAGATGGGGGGGAGAACACTGAAGCTTTCTTT. It is translated as CASSQGDGGENTEAFF.

This clone has just one count. The chain employs TRBV5-1 and TRBJ2-3; the D gene is possibly TRBD2 (6 bases). V was shortened by 4 bases and J by 1 base, with 10 bases between the two germline ends. CDR1 and CDR2 (germline): SGHRS, YFSETQ. The CDR3 extends over 14 amino acids. CDR3 amino acids: CASSRTGGTDTQYF. The CDR3, as DNA: TGCGCCAGCAGCCGAACGGGGGGCACAGATACGCAGTATTTT.

The rearrangement joins TRBV18 to TRBJ2-7; either TRBD1 or TRBD2 may fit D (5 bases each). The CDR3 contains 15 residues. Germline V gene sequence: CDR1 KGHSH, CDR2 LQKENI. Trimming stripped 2 bases from V and 2 bases from J, with 13 bases between. CDR3 loop: CASSPARDRPYEQYF. Written as DNA, the CDR3 is TGTGCCAGCTCACCAGCCCGGGACCGACCCTACGAGCAGTACTTC.

This rearrangement joins TRBV6-5 to TRBJ2-2; TRBD1 aligns across 8 bases. The V gene end was trimmed by 8 bases and the J gene end by 6 bases; junction bases not matched to a gene: 11. Germline V lookup: CDR1 MNHEY, CDR2 SVGAGI. CDR3 size: 15 residues. This chain's CDR3 is CASDYGTGGAGELFF. The DNA of the CDR3 is TGTGCCAGCGATTATGGGACAGGCGGGGCCGGGGAGCTGTTTTTT.

This chain joins TRBV4-3 and TRBJ1-2, with D hard to call. CDR3 length: 14 residues. The V gene's germline CDR1 is LGHNA and CDR2 YSLEER. V lost 0 bases to trimming and J lost 1 base, with 6 bases between them. CDR3 bases: TGCGCCAGCAGCCAAGATCTGAATAACTATGGCTACACCTTC. It specifies CASSQDLNNYGYTF.

This chain joins TRBV6-5 and TRBJ1-2, with 10 nucleotides matching TRBD1. Germline lookup yields CDR1 MNHEY and CDR2 SVGAGI. V shed 0 bases, J shed 2 bases, and the junction held 3 bases outside the gene matches. The CDR3 runs 16 residues. The CDR3 nucleotides read TGTGCCAGCAGTTACTCGGGGACAGGGGCCAACTATGGCTACACCTTC. This gives the protein CASSYSGTGANYGYTF.